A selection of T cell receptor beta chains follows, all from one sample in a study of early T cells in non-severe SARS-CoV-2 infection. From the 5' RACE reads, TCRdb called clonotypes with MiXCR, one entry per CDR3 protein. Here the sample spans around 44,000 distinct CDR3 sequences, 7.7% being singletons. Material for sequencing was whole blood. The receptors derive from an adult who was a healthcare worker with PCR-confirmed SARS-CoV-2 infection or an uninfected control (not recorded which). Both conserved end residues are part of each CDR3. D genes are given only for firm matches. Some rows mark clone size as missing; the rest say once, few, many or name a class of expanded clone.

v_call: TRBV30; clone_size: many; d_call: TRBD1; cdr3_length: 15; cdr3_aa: CACSDPGQKNYEQYF
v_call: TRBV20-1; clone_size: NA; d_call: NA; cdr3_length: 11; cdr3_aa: CSATPVNEQFF
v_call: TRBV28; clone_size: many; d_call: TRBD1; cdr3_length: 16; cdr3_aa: CASSPVSGGRHNEQFF
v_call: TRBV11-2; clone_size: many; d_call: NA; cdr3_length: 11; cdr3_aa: CASLTTQPQHF
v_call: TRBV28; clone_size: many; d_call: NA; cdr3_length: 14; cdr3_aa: CASSLFPSKNIQYF
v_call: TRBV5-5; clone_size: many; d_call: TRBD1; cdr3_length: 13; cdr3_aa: CASSGTGYTEAFF
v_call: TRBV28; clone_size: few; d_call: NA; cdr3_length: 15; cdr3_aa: CASSLPLRRGETQYF
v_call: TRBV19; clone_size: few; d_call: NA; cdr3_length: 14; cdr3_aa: CASSIVGSSYEQYF
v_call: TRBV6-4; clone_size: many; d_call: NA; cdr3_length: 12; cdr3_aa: CASWEVSETQYF
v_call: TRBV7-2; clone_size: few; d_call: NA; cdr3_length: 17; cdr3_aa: CASSLGLTVPSTDTQYF
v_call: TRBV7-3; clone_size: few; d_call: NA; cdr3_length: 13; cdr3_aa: CASSPQGFTEAFF
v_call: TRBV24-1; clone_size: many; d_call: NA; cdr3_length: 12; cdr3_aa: CATSDFYNEQFF
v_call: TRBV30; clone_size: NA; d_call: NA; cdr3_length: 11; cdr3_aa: CAWTGTYEQYF
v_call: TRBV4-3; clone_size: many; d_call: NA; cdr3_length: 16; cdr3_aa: CAISQSLGVIQNIQYF
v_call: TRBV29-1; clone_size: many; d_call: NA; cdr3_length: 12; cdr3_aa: CSVVRETDTQYF
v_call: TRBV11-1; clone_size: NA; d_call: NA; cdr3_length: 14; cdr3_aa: CASSLGGSHYGYTF
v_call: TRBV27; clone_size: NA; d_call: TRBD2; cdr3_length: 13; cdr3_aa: CASSPSGRVEQFF
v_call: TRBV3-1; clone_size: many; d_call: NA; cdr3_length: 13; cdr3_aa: CASSPTEQETQYF
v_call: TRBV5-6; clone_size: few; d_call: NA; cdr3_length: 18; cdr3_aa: CASSLAAGAFANTGELFF
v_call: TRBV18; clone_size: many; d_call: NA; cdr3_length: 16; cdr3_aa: CASSPPMRIRHTEAFF
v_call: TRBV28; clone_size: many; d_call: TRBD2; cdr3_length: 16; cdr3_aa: CASRRGLADSSYEQYF
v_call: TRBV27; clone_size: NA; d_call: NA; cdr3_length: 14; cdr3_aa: CASSLGQGSYEQYF
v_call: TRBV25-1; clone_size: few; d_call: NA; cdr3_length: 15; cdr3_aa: CASTPGPSNTDTQYF
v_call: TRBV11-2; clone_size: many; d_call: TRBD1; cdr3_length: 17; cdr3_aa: CASSRPGQKYGNYGYTF
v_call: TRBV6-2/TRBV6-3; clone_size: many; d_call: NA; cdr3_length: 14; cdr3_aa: CASSSGAINTEAFF
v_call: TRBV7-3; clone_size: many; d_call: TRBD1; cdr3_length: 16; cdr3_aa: CASSLIGQASTDTQYF
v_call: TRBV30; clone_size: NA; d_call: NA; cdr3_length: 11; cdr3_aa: CAWTPRDTQYF
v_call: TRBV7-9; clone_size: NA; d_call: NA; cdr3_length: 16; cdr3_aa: CASSLENPRRGYEQYF
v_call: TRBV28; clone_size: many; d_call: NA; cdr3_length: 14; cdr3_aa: CASRLGEANEKLFF
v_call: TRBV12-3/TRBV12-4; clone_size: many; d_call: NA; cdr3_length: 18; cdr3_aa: CASSLPLTSKSAADTQYF
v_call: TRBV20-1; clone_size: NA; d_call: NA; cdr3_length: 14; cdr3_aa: CSARAQGSNTEAFF
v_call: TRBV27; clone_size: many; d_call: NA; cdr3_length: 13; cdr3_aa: CASSDVLNTEAFF
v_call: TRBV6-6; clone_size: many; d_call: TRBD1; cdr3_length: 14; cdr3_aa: CASRQGALNYGYTF
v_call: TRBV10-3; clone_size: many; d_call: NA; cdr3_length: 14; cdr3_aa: CAISESGVNSPLHF
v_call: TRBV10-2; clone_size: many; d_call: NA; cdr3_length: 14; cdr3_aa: CASSRTNRRKKLFF
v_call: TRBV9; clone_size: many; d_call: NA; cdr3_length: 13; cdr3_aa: CASSVGVVGGYTF
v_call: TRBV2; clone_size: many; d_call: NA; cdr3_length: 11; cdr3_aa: CASRRGHPQHF
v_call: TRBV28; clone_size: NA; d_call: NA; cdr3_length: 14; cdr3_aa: CASSSYRVSSPLHF
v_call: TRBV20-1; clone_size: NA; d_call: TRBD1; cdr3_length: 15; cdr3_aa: CRVIQRTGVTDTQYF
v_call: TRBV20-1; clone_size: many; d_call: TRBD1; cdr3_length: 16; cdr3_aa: CSASRPDRVGTDTQYF
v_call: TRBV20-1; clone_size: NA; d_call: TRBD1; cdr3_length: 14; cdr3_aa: CSASHLGTGVGYTF